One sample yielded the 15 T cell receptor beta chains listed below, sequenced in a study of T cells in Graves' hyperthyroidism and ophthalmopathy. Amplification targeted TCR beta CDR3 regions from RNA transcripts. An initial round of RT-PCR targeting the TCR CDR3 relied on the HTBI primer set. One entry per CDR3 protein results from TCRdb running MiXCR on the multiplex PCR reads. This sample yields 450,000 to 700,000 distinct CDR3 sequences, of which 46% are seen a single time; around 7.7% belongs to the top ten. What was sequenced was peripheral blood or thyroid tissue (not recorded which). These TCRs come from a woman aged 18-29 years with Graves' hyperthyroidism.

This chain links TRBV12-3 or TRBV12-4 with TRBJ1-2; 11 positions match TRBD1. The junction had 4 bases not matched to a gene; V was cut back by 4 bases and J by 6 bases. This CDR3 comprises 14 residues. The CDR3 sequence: CASSWTGGVHGYTF. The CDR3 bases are TGTGCCAGCAGTTGGACAGGGGGCGTTCATGGCTACACCTTC.

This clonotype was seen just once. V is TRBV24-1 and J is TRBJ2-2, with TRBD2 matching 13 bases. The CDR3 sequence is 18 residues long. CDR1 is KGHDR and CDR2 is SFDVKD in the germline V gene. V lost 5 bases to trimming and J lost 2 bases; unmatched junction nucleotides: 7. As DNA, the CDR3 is TGTGCCACCAGTGCACCGGGACTAGCGGGACCAAACACCGGGGAGCTGTTTTTT. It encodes CATSAPGLAGPNTGELFF.

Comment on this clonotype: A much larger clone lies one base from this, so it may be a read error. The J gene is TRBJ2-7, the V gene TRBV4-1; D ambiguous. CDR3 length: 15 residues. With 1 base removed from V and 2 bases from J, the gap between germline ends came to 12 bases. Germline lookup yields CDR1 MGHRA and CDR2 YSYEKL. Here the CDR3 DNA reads TGCGCCAGCAGCCAAGCTACTGGACGACCCTACGAGCAGTACTTC. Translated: CASSQATGRPYEQYF.

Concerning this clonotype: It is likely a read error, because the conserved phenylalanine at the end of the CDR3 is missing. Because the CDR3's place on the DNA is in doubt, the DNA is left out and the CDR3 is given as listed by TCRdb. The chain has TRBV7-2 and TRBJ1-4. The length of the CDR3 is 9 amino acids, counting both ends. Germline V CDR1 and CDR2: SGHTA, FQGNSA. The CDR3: CASSLAGDY.

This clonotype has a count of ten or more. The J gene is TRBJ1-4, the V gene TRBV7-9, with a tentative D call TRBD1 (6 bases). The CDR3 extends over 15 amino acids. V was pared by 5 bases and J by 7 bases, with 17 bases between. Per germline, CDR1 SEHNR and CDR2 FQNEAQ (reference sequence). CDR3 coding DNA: TGTGCCAGCAGCCACAGGGAGGGCTCGGTTGAAAAACTGTTTTTT. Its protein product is CASSHREGSVEKLFF. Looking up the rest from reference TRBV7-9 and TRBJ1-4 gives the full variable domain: DTGVSQNPRHKITKRGQNVTFRCDPISEHNRLYWYRQTLGQGPEFLTYFQNEAQLEKSRLLSDRFSAERPKGSFSTLEIQRTEQGDSAMYLCASSHREGSVEKLFFGSGTQLSVL.

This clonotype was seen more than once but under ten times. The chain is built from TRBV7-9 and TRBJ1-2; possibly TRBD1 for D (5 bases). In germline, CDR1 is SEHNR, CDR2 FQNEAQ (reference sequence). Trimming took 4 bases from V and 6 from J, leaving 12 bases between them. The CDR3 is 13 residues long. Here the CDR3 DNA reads TGTGCCAGCAGCTCAACCGGGACGGATGGCTACACCTTC. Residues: CASSSTGTDGYTF.

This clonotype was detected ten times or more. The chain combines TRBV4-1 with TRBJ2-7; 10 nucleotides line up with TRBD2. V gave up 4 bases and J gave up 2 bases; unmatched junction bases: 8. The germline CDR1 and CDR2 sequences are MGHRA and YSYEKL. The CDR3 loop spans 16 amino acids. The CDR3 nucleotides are TGCGCCAGCAGCCTGCAACTAGCGGGAAGGACCTACGAGCAGTACTTC. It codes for CASSLQLAGRTYEQYF.

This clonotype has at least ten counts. CDR3 in amino acids: CASRRQAPNTEAFF. DNA for the CDR3: TGTGCCAGCAGACGACAAGCCCCGAACACTGAAGCTTTCTTT. The rearrangement links TRBV27 to TRBJ1-1, with D unresolved. Trimming stripped 6 bases from V and 1 base from J, with 12 bases between. The germline V gene encodes CDR1 MNHEY and CDR2 SMNVEV (reference sequence). The CDR3 length is 14 residues.

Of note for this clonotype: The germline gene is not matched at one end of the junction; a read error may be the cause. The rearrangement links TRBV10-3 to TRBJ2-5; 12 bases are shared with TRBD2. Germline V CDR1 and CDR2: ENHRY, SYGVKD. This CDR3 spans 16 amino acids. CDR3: CAIRDPSGRAQKTQYF. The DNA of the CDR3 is TGTGCCATCAGGGACCCTAGCGGGAGGGCCCAAAAGACCCAGTACTTC.

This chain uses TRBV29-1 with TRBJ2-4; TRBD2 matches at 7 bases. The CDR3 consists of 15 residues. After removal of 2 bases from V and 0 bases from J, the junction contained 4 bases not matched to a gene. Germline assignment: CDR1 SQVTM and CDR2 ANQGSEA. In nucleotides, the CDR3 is TGCAGCGTTGAATCAATAGCGGGAGCCAAAAACATTCAGTACTTC. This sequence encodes CSVESIAGAKNIQYF.

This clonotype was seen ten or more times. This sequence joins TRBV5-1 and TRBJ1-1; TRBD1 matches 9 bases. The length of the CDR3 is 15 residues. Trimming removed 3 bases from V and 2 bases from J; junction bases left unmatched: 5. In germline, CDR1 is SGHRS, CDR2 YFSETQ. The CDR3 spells CASSSQGAFNTEAFF. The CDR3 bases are TGCGCCAGCAGCTCACAGGGGGCCTTTAACACTGAAGCTTTCTTT. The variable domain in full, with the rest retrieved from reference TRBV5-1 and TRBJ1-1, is KAGVTQTPRYLIKTRGQQVTLSCSPISGHRSVSWYQQTPGQGLQFLFEYFSETQRNKGNFPGRFSGRQFSNSRSEMNVSTLELGDSALYLCASSSQGAFNTEAFFGQGTRLTVV.

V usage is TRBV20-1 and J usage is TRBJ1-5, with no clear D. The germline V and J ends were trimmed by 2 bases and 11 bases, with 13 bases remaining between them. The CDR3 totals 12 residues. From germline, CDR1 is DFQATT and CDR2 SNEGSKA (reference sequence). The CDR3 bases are TGCAGTGCTAGAACCCCAGCGGAGACCCAGCATTTT. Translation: CSARTPAETQHF.

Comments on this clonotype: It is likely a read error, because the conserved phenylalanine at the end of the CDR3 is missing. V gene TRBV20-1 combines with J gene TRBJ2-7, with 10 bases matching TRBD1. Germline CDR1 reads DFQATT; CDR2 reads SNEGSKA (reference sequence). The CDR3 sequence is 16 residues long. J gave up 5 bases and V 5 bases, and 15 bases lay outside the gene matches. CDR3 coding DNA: TGCAGTGCTCGACACGCCGGGACAGGGGAATTCGACGAGCAGTACTCC. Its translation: CSARHAGTGEFDEQYS.

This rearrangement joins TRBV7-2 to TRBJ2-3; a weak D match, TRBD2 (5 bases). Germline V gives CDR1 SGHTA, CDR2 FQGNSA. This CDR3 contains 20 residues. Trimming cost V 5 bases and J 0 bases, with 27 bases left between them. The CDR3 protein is CASSPKPPGWLDPSTDTQYF. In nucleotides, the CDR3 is TGTGCCAGCAGCCCAAAGCCCCCGGGGTGGCTGGACCCCAGCACAGATACGCAGTATTTT.

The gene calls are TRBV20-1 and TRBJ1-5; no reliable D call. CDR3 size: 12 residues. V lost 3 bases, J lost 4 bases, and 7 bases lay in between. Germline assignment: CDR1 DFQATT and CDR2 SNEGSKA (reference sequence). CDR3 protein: CSASGFNQPQHF. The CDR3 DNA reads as TGCAGTGCTAGTGGGTTTAATCAGCCCCAGCATTTT.